This T cell receptor (beta chain) was obtained from a study of cytomegalovirus exposure and HLA in healthy donors. This clone was seen more than once but under ten times. Its antigen is not identified. General study findings and limits: By a later analysis, the bulk of CMV-associated TCR beta chains appeared HLA-restricted.

PCR primers comprised 60 Vbeta and 13 Jbeta primers. Repertoires were generated with immunoSEQ multiplex PCR, while TCRdb's copy carries only in-frame clones and drops some. The sample yields approximately 200,000 clones, roughly 77% seen once. Specimen: PBMCs. The origin of this receptor is a woman in her twenties or thirties in good health and CMV-seropositive.

The CDR3 is CASSQGLRVLDEQYF. CDR3 in DNA: TGTGCCAGCAGCCAGGGCTTGCGGGTCTTAGACGAGCAGTACTTC. V usage is TRBV14 and J usage is TRBJ2-7, with D possibly TRBD2 on 5 matching bases. The CDR3 length is 15 residues. Germline V gene data show CDR1 as SGHDN and CDR2 as FVKESK. The V and J ends lost 3 bases and 5 bases respectively, with 17 bases between them.